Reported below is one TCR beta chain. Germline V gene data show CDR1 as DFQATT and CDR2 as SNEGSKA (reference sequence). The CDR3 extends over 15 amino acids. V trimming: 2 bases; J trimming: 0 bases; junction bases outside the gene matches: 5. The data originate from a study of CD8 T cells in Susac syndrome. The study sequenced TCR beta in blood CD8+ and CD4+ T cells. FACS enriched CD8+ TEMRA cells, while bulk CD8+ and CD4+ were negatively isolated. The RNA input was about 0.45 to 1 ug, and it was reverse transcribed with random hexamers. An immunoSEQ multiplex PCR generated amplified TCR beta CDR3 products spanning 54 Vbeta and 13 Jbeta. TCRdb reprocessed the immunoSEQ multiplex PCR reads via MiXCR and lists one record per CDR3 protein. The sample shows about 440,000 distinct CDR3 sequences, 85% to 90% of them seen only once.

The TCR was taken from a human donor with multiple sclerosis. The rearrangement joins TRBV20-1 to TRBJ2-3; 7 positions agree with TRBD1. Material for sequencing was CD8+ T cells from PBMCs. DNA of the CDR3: TGCAGTGCTAGACTCGACAGGGAGAGCACAGATACGCAGTATTTT. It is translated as CSARLDRESTDTQYF.